The source of this TCR beta chain is a study of shared clonotypes between healthy human individuals. Broader study findings: Around 5.4% of naive CD4 clonotypes were common to a handful of donors.

Profiled with immunoSEQ multiplex PCR; TCRdb holds only in-frame clones, not every one. Among under 850,000 clones listed, approximately 72% were seen once. The CDR3 consists of 14 residues. Looked up from germline, CDR1 is MNHEY and CDR2 is SVGAGI. Trimming took 10 bases from V and 0 from J; bases not matched to a gene: 6. This clone was detected a few times. Its cognate antigen is unknown. The clonotype was recovered from a woman in her twenties or thirties in good health. This chain uses TRBV6-5 with TRBJ1-3, with 7 bases aligning to TRBD1. The specimen was memory CD4+ T cells sorted from blood. Subset of the sample: CD45RA-negative fraction. The chain's CDR3 is CATPGGGSGNTIYF. In nucleotides, the CDR3 is TGTGCCACCCCAGGGGGAGGCTCTGGAAACACCATATATTTT.